This entry features one T cell receptor beta chain sequence. Which antigen it targets is not known. Base quality data are lacking; no much larger clone is found one base away. The entry originates in a study of shared clonotypes between healthy human individuals (TCRdb year 2020). Notes on the research overall: Three men and a couple of women, aged 18 to 49 years, made up the cohort. Per donor, three plates each were used for CD4 naive and CD4 memory, two for CD8 naive, and one for CD8 memory. To estimate repertoire size and how much clonotypes are shared between individuals, the study performed deep sequencing of blood TCR repertoires from a few healthy adults. Libraries were prepared and TCR repertoires were sequenced by different laboratories using diverse techniques, in order to increase sequencing depth and limit assay-specific biases. Per donor, leukapheresis produced somewhere between about 0.9 and 10 billion PBMCs.

Using the deep immunoSEQ assay, TCR CDR3 regions were amplified from genomic DNA by multiplex PCR. Extracted genomic DNA from each cell subset was distributed evenly across all wells of several immunoSEQ 96-well plates, and each plate was treated as a replicate. For sorted subsets, each replicate PCR was loaded with approximately 190 ng genomic DNA, equivalent to about 33,000 T cell genomes. The purified libraries were quantified using a Qubit 3.0 fluorometer, sized with a Bioanalyzer 2100, and then quantified again using the KAPA Library Quantification kit. Every immunoSEQ 96-well plate was sequenced on a dedicated single-read 150-cycle Illumina NextSeq 550 flow cell. The authors processed their data as follows. Because the immunoSEQ output held only junctional sequences and lacked quality scores, the filtering could not match the filtering applied to full-length reads. To assign V/J genes and CDR3, sequences were annotated against IMGT germline references using PyIR, a Python wrapper for IgBLAST v1.9. Reads with weak V/J assignments (E-value above 1e-6), missing CDR3, stop codons, out-of-frame junctions, or ambiguous translated residues were removed. V3J clonotypes were defined by identical inferred V gene, J gene, and CDR3 amino acid sequence. The percentage overlap between two repertoires was calculated by dividing the number of shared unique clonotypes by the size of the smaller repertoire. Repertoire richness was assessed with RTK rarefaction, the Chao1 estimator, and Recon v2.1 estimates of unobserved clonotypes. For all TCRbeta clonotypes obtained by the gDNA method from four donors, generation probabilities were computed with OLGA. TCRdb obtained this table from immuneACCESS and retained in-frame rearrangements with V and J assigned. These tables miss some clones; where compared with another copy, unresolved V genes account for less than half of the shortfall, and the remainder is unexplained. V, J and clone size reflect that table, while D and trimming were determined from the DNA. The sample table lists over 2 million clones, roughly 96% of them with a count of one. The top ten clones comprise 0.13% of the sample.

The CDR3 numbers 15 residues from cysteine through phenylalanine. Here the CDR3 DNA is all that survives: 45 bases in frame from base 1. V loses 3 bases, J loses 4 bases, and the germline ends lie 18 bases apart. From the germline V gene, CDR1 is SQVTM and CDR2 is ANQGSEA. Study-wide conclusions, independent of this receptor: Clonotypes shared by all four sorted-subset donors showed higher generation probabilities than non-shared clonotypes. Because the study included a small number of donors, the genetic and exposure-history diversity represented was limited. Estimated clonotype richness was generally larger for naive than for memory subsets. Incomplete sequencing was indicated by rarefaction of sorted-subset datasets, despite the large sequencing depth. Based on pairwise subsampling, the degree of clonotype sharing among donors was expected to be affected by sequencing depth. Only blood was sampled, and tissue TCR repertoires likely differ from those in blood. Across a few donors, approximately 4.6% of naive CD4, 3% to 4% of naive CD8, around 2.1% of memory CD4, and 0.4% to 0.45% of memory CD8 clonotypes were shared.

The donors were healthy, HIV-negative adults who had no recently reported acute infections or vaccinations. Every donor was a Caucasian adult residing in Nashville, Tennessee, USA. CD4+ T cells were enriched by magnetic negative selection; naive cells were then positively selected on CD45RA, and the negative fraction formed the memory subset. After blood collection by leukapheresis, PBMCs were isolated using Ficoll-Histopaque density gradient centrifugation and then cryopreserved in the vapor phase of liquid nitrogen. Purity and quantity of every magnetically sorted T cell population were checked by analytical flow cytometry. From each sorted fraction, genomic DNA was isolated and quantified by UV absorbance on a Nanodrop 2000c.

The clonotype comes from a young man in good health. This chain is built from TRBV29-1 and TRBJ1-1, with no D gene named confidently. Material: naive CD4+ T cells sorted from blood. This specimen's cell subset or site label, per the study, means: CD45RA+ positively selected. The CDR3 corresponds to CSVEPPGYWGTEAFF. The bases read TGCAGCGTTGAGCCACCGGGATACTGGGGCACTGAAGCTTTCTTT.